Shown below are 21 T cell receptor beta chains from a single sample sequenced in a study of human T cells and chemical hapten exposure. The time point here: patch test 3, about 24 weeks after DPC sensitization. Treatment in this sample: therapeutic diphenylcyclopropenone sensitization with weekly scalp DPC. RNA extraction used unfractionated whole blood as the source of total RNA. TCRdb fed the RACE reads into MiXCR, producing one record per CDR3 protein. The sample has over 35,000 distinct CDR3 sequences, 9.5% to 15% seen once. The sample was whole blood, taken in connection with sensitization to the hapten diphenylcyclopropenone (DPC). The origin of the receptors is a woman aged 40 to 55 with alopecia areata. Some clones in this sample may be carry-over from other donors' samples.

This clonotype has ten or more counts. The chain couples TRBV6-5 to TRBJ1-5; 12 bases line up with TRBD1. J was trimmed by 2 bases and V by 4 bases; bases with no gene match: 9. There are 18 residues in the CDR3. CDR1 is MNHEY, CDR2 SVGAGI, per germline. CDR3: CASSSGTGGPLGNQPQHF. CDR3 nucleotide sequence: TGTGCCAGCAGTTCCGGGACAGGGGGCCCTCTTGGCAATCAGCCCCAGCATTTT.

This clonotype appeared many times. The chain combines TRBV7-9 with TRBJ1-2, with a tentative D call TRBD1 (5 bases). The germline V gene has CDR1 SEHNR and CDR2 FQNEAQ (reference sequence). Trimming took 5 bases from V and 8 from J, leaving 18 bases between them. The CDR3 extends over 14 amino acids. The CDR3 DNA sequence: TGTGCCAGCAGCGCCATCCCGGGACTCGGAGGCTACACCTTC. This translates into CASSAIPGLGGYTF.

This clonotype has more than one count but fewer than ten. J is TRBJ2-7 and V is TRBV20-1, with TRBD2 matching 11 bases. Germline loops: CDR1 DFQATT, CDR2 SNEGSKA (reference sequence). J lost 0 bases, V lost 4 bases, and 5 bases had no gene match. The CDR3 totals 15 residues. The CDR3 DNA reads as TGCAGTGCTAAAATAGCGGGAGGGCCCTCCTACGAGCAGTACTTC. Translating it yields CSAKIAGGPSYEQYF.

The chain links TRBV29-1 to TRBJ1-1; D not resolved. Germline V CDR1 and CDR2: SQVTM, ANQGSEA. The CDR3 runs 12 residues. V lost 6 bases and J lost 4, with 12 bases in between. CDR3 protein: CSVNSLTTEAFF. CDR3 sequence (DNA): TGCAGCGTGAACTCGTTAACCACTGAAGCTTTCTTT.

This clonotype was counted ten times or more. V and J are TRBV29-1 and TRBJ1-1; D is ambiguous. The CDR3 contains 12 residues. Between the trimmed V and J ends, which lost 2 bases and 8 bases, there was a span of 12 bases. Germline V gene lookup returns CDR1 SQVTM and CDR2 ANQGSEA. The CDR3 spells CSVEYYTEEAFF. The CDR3 region has the DNA TGCAGCGTTGAATATTATACCGAGGAAGCTTTCTTT.

V is TRBV29-1 and J is TRBJ2-5; TRBD1 aligns across 8 bases. Losses at the gene ends were 6 bases for V and 5 bases for J; bases not matched to a gene: 8. Germline V gene data show CDR1 as SQVTM and CDR2 as ANQGSEA. This CDR3 is built from 13 residues. The CDR3 bases are TGCAGCGTAGCAGGGGGCGCGCAGGAGACCCAGTACTTC. This translates into CSVAGGAQETQYF. Variable domain in full (rest from reference TRBV29-1 and TRBJ2-5): SAVISQKPSRDICQRGTSLTIQCQVDSQVTMMFWYRQQPGQSLTLIATANQGSEATYESGFVIDKFPISRPNLTFSTLTVSNMSPEDSSIYLCSVAGGAQETQYFGPGTRLLVL.

J is TRBJ2-2 and V is TRBV29-1; D is uncertain. CDR1 and CDR2 from the germline V gene are SQVTM and ANQGSEA. The CDR3 extends over 12 amino acids. V was clipped by 0 bases and J by 9 bases, with 8 bases between them. Written as DNA, the CDR3 is TGCAGCGTTGAAGATAGGTCCCGGGAGCTGTTTTTT. Translation: CSVEDRSRELFF.

The V call is TRBV5-1, the J call TRBJ1-1; D call uncertain. This CDR3 contains 11 residues. The V and J ends lost 5 bases and 1 base respectively, with 3 bases between them. Germline V lookup: CDR1 SGHRS, CDR2 YFSETQ. CDR3 coding DNA: TGCGCCAGCAGGGCGAACACTGAAGCTTTCTTT. It codes for CASRANTEAFF. The full variable domain, rest sourced from reference TRBV5-1 and TRBJ1-1, is KAGVTQTPRYLIKTRGQQVTLSCSPISGHRSVSWYQQTPGQGLQFLFEYFSETQRNKGNFPGRFSGRQFSNSRSEMNVSTLELGDSALYLCASRANTEAFFGQGTRLTVV.

This chain joins TRBV29-1 and TRBJ2-7; 9 nucleotides align to TRBD2. This CDR3 is 15 amino acids long. Germline values: CDR1 SQVTM, CDR2 ANQGSEA. V lost 4 bases to trimming and J lost 3 bases; unmatched junction nucleotides: 10. The CDR3 sequence: CSVVAGGHVFYEQYF. CDR3 bases: TGCAGCGTTGTGGCGGGAGGGCACGTATTCTACGAGCAGTACTTC.

CDR3 sequence reads: CSADLRTNTGELFF. DNA of the CDR3: TGCAGCGCGGACCTGCGTACGAACACCGGGGAGCTGTTTTTT. The chain employs TRBV29-1 and TRBJ2-2, with D unclear. The germline V and J ends were trimmed by 7 bases and 0 bases, with 12 bases remaining between them. Germline V lookup: CDR1 SQVTM, CDR2 ANQGSEA. CDR3 size: 14 residues.

The CDR3 nucleotides are TGCAGCGTCGATCGGGGACAGGGGGTAACGGGCTACACCTTC. Protein product: CSVDRGQGVTGYTF. This sequence joins TRBV29-1 and TRBJ1-2, with TRBD1 matching over 11 bases. Germline trimming cut 6 bases from V and 8 bases from J; bases unmatched to any gene: 11. Germline CDR1 SQVTM, CDR2 ANQGSEA. The CDR3 covers 14 residues. Full variable domain (remainder filled in from reference TRBV29-1 and TRBJ1-2): SAVISQKPSRDICQRGTSLTIQCQVDSQVTMMFWYRQQPGQSLTLIATANQGSEATYESGFVIDKFPISRPNLTFSTLTVSNMSPEDSSIYLCSVDRGQGVTGYTFGSGTRLTVV.

This clonotype was seen ten or more times. The V gene is TRBV18, the J gene TRBJ2-1; possibly TRBD2 for D (5 bases). Germline V CDR1 and CDR2: KGHSH, LQKENI. V lost 3 bases and J lost 6, with 18 bases in between. The CDR3 is 16 residues long. CDR3 nucleotides: TGTGCCAGCTCACCCCCCAGCGGACGTTTCGGCAATGAGCAGTTCTTC. Protein: CASSPPSGRFGNEQFF.

The J gene is TRBJ2-2, the V gene TRBV2, with D possibly being TRBD2 (5 bases). Deletions cut 6 bases from V and 0 bases from J, with 11 bases between. The CDR3 totals 15 residues. CDR1 and CDR2 from the germline V gene are SNHLY and FYNNEI. The CDR3 region is CASSETTTNTGELFF. CDR3 bases: TGTGCCAGCAGCGAGACTACTACGAACACCGGGGAGCTGTTTTTT.

The rearrangement links TRBV29-1 to TRBJ1-4; 9 bases map to TRBD1. V shed 5 bases, J shed 5 bases, and the junction held 6 bases outside the gene matches. In germline, CDR1 is SQVTM, CDR2 ANQGSEA. This CDR3 region has 14 residues. The CDR3: CSVRLTGGNEKLFF. The CDR3 DNA is TGCAGCGTTCGCCTGACAGGGGGAAATGAAAAACTGTTTTTT. Drawing the rest from reference TRBV29-1 and TRBJ1-4, the complete variable domain is SAVISQKPSRDICQRGTSLTIQCQVDSQVTMMFWYRQQPGQSLTLIATANQGSEATYESGFVIDKFPISRPNLTFSTLTVSNMSPEDSSIYLCSVRLTGGNEKLFFGSGTQLSVL.

This clonotype was seen many times. The rearrangement uses TRBV12-5 and TRBJ1-5; no definite D call. The CDR3 contains 13 residues. The V and J ends lost 0 bases and 2 bases respectively, with 2 bases between them. Germline CDR1 and CDR2: LGHNT and FRNRAP. The chain's CDR3 is CASGLVGNQPQHF. The DNA of the CDR3 is TGTGCTAGTGGTTTGGTAGGCAATCAGCCCCAGCATTTT.

This clonotype appeared many times. The V call is TRBV29-1, the J call TRBJ1-1; D remains ambiguous. Between the trimmed V and J ends, which lost 6 bases and 4 bases, there was a span of 6 bases. The CDR3 spans 10 residues. Germline V gene data show CDR1 as SQVTM and CDR2 as ANQGSEA. In nucleotides, the CDR3 is TGCAGCGTCTGGCGCACTGAAGCTTTCTTT. Protein: CSVWRTEAFF.

This clonotype was counted between two and nine times. The chain couples TRBV29-1 to TRBJ1-1, with D unclear. This CDR3 spans 13 amino acids. Germline V gene data show CDR1 as SQVTM and CDR2 as ANQGSEA. The V end was cut by 6 bases, the J end by 2 bases, with 13 bases between. The CDR3 region has the DNA TGCAGCGTGATACAGAACACCAACACTGAAGCTTTCTTT. Translation: CSVIQNTNTEAFF.

There are many counts of this clonotype. The genes are TRBV7-7 and TRBJ2-3; D call uncertain. V lost 1 base, J lost 0 bases, and 8 bases lay in between. The CDR3 length is 15 residues. Germline V gives CDR1 SSHAT, CDR2 FNYEAQ (reference sequence). The CDR3 sequence is CASSLDGSSTDTQYF. CDR3 sequence (DNA): TGTGCCAGCAGCTTAGACGGGTCCAGCACAGATACGCAGTATTTT.

This clonotype was observed a few times. This chain uses TRBV29-1 with TRBJ2-3; TRBD1 matches 7 bases. This CDR3 is 13 amino acids long. Germline lookup yields CDR1 SQVTM and CDR2 ANQGSEA. The junction had 5 bases not matched to a gene; V was cut back by 8 bases and J by 0 bases. In DNA form, the CDR3 reads TGCAGCCTTTTGACAGGGAGCACAGATACGCAGTATTTT. This translates into CSLLTGSTDTQYF.

V and J are TRBV29-1 and TRBJ2-7; 7 bases line up with TRBD2. Losses at the gene ends were 5 bases for V and 4 bases for J; bases not matched to a gene: 8. The CDR3 loop spans 13 amino acids. CDR1 and CDR2 from the germline V gene are SQVTM and ANQGSEA. The CDR3 sequence is CSVHSGPDYEQYF. The CDR3 nucleotides are TGCAGCGTTCATAGCGGGCCGGATTACGAGCAGTACTTC.

V usage is TRBV18 and J usage is TRBJ2-1; TRBD1 agrees at 11 bases. CDR1 and CDR2 from the germline V gene are KGHSH and LQKENI. Unmatched junction bases numbered 2, after V lost 3 bases and J lost 7 bases. CDR3 length: 14 residues. CDR3 residues: CASSPGTGGNEQFF. The CDR3 DNA sequence: TGTGCCAGCTCACCCGGGACAGGGGGGAATGAGCAGTTCTTC.